This T cell receptor beta chain was documented in a study of identical twins. CDR3 length: 14 residues. The V gene's germline CDR1 is LGHDT and CDR2 YNNKEL (reference sequence). Trimming left V 7 bases short and J 0 bases short, with 9 bases between. General study results and limits: A lower insertion count was a feature of abundant cord blood beta clonotypes, with no such feature in memory repertoires.

This clonotype was detected only a few times. No antigen is known for it. TCRdb reprocessed the 5' RACE reads with MiXCR, giving one entry per CDR3 protein. The table lists a few hundred thousand distinct CDR3 sequences, approximately 7.1% of them singletons. The sample was also reused in another study, on T cells expressing NK-cell markers. From that study: Among the eight sequenced donors, seven tested HCMV-seropositive and one tested seronegative. CD8+ T cells in 5 to 7 donors included dominant NKG2C+ clonotypes at 1.0-7.0%.

V usage is TRBV3-1 and J usage is TRBJ1-4; tentatively, D is TRBD1 (6 bases). This TCR was sampled from a woman aged 18-29 years in good health. The source material was CD8+ T cells sorted from blood. CDR3 sequence (DNA): TGTGCCAGCACCGGGGGCGCAACTAATGAAAAACTGTTTTTT. It encodes CASTGGATNEKLFF.